This T cell receptor (beta chain) is drawn from a study of response to subunit inactivated influenza vaccine. Using its own MiXCR run on the RT-PCR reads, TCRdb lists one record per CDR3 protein. The table shows roughly 630,000 distinct CDR3 sequences, with 12% to 15% occurring only once. Whole-study results and caveats: Only a handful of new T cells, the authors suggested, are recruited with each seasonal influenza vaccination.

In its sample, this clonotype was seen a few times. Its specificity is not known. Deletions cut 6 bases from V and 1 base from J, with 15 bases between. The CDR3 sequence is 14 residues long. Germline V CDR1 and CDR2: DFQATT, SNEGSKA (reference sequence). Source: PBMCs from blood, taken approximately 15 days before vaccination. The receptor's source is a middle-aged man who received an inactivated influenza vaccine. The rearrangement joins TRBV20-1 to TRBJ1-1; possible D gene TRBD1, 5 bases. CDR3 amino acids: CSAQRGLGNTEAFF. CDR3 DNA: TGCAGTGCCCAGAGGGGACTCGGGAACACTGAAGCTTTCTTT.